This T cell receptor beta chain was retrieved from a study of T cell changes during pregnancy in multiple sclerosis (dated by TCRdb to between 2017 and 2020). For the wider study: In women with multiple sclerosis, the researchers looked at how the T cell repertoire shifted as pregnancy progressed.

Library preparation was by the immunoSEQ multiplex PCR assay. TCRdb provides this immuneACCESS table in a form limited to in-frame rearrangements. Some clones are lacking; in checked studies, under half of them reflect an unresolved V gene, and why the rest are absent is not known. This sample gives around 59,000 clones in total; around 93% of them show up just once. The ten largest clones represent around 4% of the sample. This clone was recorded once. This receptor's antigen is unknown. Per-nucleotide qualities are absent, and no much larger clonotype sits a single base away. Inclusive of the bounding cysteine and phenylalanine, the CDR3 is 16 residues long. The retained sequence is limited to the CDR3, 48 bases, with the frame set at the first base. Via the germline V gene, CDR1 is MRHNA and CDR2 SNTAGT. Trimming takes 8 bases off V and 4 bases off J; junction bases not matched to a gene: 14.

The receptor was derived from a female donor with multiple sclerosis, enrolled in a pregnancy study. In this chain, TRBV6-4 is recombined with TRBJ2-1; the junction holds 7 bases that match TRBD2. Sample: CD8+ T cells from peripheral blood mononuclear cells, taken in the second trimester of pregnancy. Here is the DNA: TGTGCCAGCTCTACAAAAATGGCTAGCGGATACAATGAGCAGTTCTTC. Translation gives CASSTKMASGYNEQFF.